This is a list of T cell receptor beta chains from one sample in a study of T cell repertoires in cytomegalovirus infection. MiXCR, run by TCRdb on the reads, gives a single entry per CDR3 protein. The repertoire has 100,000 to 150,000 distinct CDR3 sequences, about 31% of them found once; the top ten carry approximately 50%. These receptors are not linked to any known antigen. The input for sequencing was CD8+ T cells from cultured PBMCs, taken from culture after CMV antigen stimulation. These receptors were collected from a human donor in good health (CMV status not recorded). Some clones in this sample may be carry-over from other donors' samples. Both conserved end residues are part of each CDR3. The order of the fields is D gene, V gene, J gene, clone size, CDR3 DNA, CDR3 protein. A D gene is named only where the DNA matches it firmly. Clone sizes are given selectively: once, few, many, or a class where the clone is expanded.

D: TRBD1; V: TRBV5-4; J: TRBJ2-4; size: .; DNA: TGTGCCAGCAGCGCGGGACAGGGGGAGGGAGCCAAAAACATTCAGTACTTC; CDR3: CASSAGQGEGAKNIQYF
D: .; V: TRBV28; J: TRBJ1-2; size: .; DNA: TGTGCCAGCAGTCTCGCGGGGGGCTACACCTTC; CDR3: CASSLAGGYTF
D: TRBD2; V: TRBV11-2; J: TRBJ2-5; size: few; DNA: TGTGCCAGCAGCTTACCGGGAGGGGGGGCGCCACAAGAGACCCAGTACTTC; CDR3: CASSLPGGGAPQETQYF
D: .; V: TRBV19; J: TRBJ2-7; size: .; DNA: TGTGCCAGTAGCCCGCTCGGGGCTTCCTACGAGCAGTACTTC; CDR3: CASSPLGASYEQYF
D: .; V: TRBV7-2; J: TRBJ1-2; size: many; DNA: TGTGCCAGCAGCTTGGGGGGAGTACGGGCCCTATGGGGCTACACCTTC; CDR3: CASSLGGVRALWGYTF
D: TRBD2; V: TRBV4-2; J: TRBJ2-7; size: once; DNA: TGTGCCAGCAGCCAAGATTGGAGCGGGGGAACCTACGAGCAGTACTTC; CDR3: CASSQDWSGGTYEQYF
D: .; V: TRBV6-2/TRBV6-3; J: TRBJ1-5; size: .; DNA: TGTGCCAGCAGTTACGGGGTCGTTGGCAATCAGCCCCAGCATTTT; CDR3: CASSYGVVGNQPQHF
D: TRBD1; V: TRBV7-9; J: TRBJ2-7; size: .; DNA: TGTGCCAGCAGCAGCCTGACAGGGCTGAGATACGAGCAGTACTTC; CDR3: CASSSLTGLRYEQYF
D: TRBD1; V: TRBV6-2/TRBV6-3; J: TRBJ1-5; size: .; DNA: TGTGCCAGCAGTTACACTGACAGGGGTTCGCCCTATCAGCCCCAGCATTTT; CDR3: CASSYTDRGSPYQPQHF
D: .; V: TRBV27; J: TRBJ2-1; size: few; DNA: TGTGCCAGCAGTCCCTCCGGGAACCACAATGAGCAGTTCTTC; CDR3: CASSPSGNHNEQFF
D: .; V: TRBV2; J: TRBJ2-1; size: .; DNA: TGTGCCAGCAGTGAAAGTCTACCTTCCAGTTCCTACAATGAGCAGTTCTTC; CDR3: CASSESLPSSSYNEQFF
D: TRBD1; V: TRBV9; J: TRBJ1-1; size: .; DNA: TGTGCCAGCAGTCACCCGGGACAGGGATTCGGAAACACTGAAGCTTTCTTT; CDR3: CASSHPGQGFGNTEAFF
D: .; V: TRBV20-1; J: TRBJ1-4; size: few; DNA: TGCAGTGCTAGGTCAACGACTTTATCTAATGAAAAACTGTTTTTT; CDR3: CSARSTTLSNEKLFF
D: .; V: TRBV7-2; J: TRBJ2-7; size: .; DNA: TGTGCCAGCAGCTTAAGCGACACGGGGGACGAGGAGTTCTTT; CDR3: CASSLSDTGDEEFF
D: TRBD1; V: TRBV6-6; J: TRBJ1-5; size: .; DNA: TGTGCCAGCAGTGCCCGGGACAGGCTCAATCAGCCCCAGCATTTT; CDR3: CASSARDRLNQPQHF
D: .; V: TRBV27; J: TRBJ2-5; size: few; DNA: TGTGCCAGCAGTTTTGTGGCAGGCCAAGAGACCCAGTACTTC; CDR3: CASSFVAGQETQYF
D: TRBD1; V: TRBV29-1; J: TRBJ2-2; size: .; DNA: TGCAGCGTTGTAGCGTCAACCGGGACAGCTATACCGAACACCGGGGAGCTGTTTTTT; CDR3: CSVVASTGTAIPNTGELFF
D: .; V: TRBV7-2; J: TRBJ1-5; size: .; DNA: TGTGCCAGCAGCTTAGAGATGAGGAGGAATCAGCCCCAGCATTTT; CDR3: CASSLEMRRNQPQHF
D: TRBD1; V: TRBV28; J: TRBJ1-6; size: few; DNA: TGTGCCAGCAGGGGACAGTCCTATAATTCACCCCTCCACTTT; CDR3: CASRGQSYNSPLHF
D: .; V: TRBV12-3/TRBV12-4; J: TRBJ1-2; size: many; DNA: TGTGCCAGCAGTGTCCGGAACTATGGCTACACCTTC; CDR3: CASSVRNYGYTF
D: .; V: TRBV6-1; J: TRBJ1-2; size: once; DNA: TGTGCCAGCAGTTTGTCCCCTTTGCGCAGCCACTTTTACTATGGCTACACCTTC; CDR3: CASSLSPLRSHFYYGYTF
D: .; V: TRBV7-9; J: TRBJ1-6; size: .; DNA: TGTGCCAGCAGCTCCGAGAATTCACCCCTCCACTTT; CDR3: CASSSENSPLHF
D: .; V: TRBV4-1; J: TRBJ1-5; size: few; DNA: TGCGCCAGCAGCCAAGAGCCTAATCAGCCCCAGCATTTT; CDR3: CASSQEPNQPQHF
D: .; V: TRBV7-2; J: TRBJ2-5; size: many; DNA: TGTGCCAGCAGCTTAGTAACGGGCAGCCAAGAGACCCAGTACTTC; CDR3: CASSLVTGSQETQYF
D: .; V: TRBV27; J: TRBJ2-5; size: few; DNA: TGTGCCAGCGGAGTCAACTCGCTCGTGGGCAGAACCCAGTACTTC; CDR3: CASGVNSLVGRTQYF
D: .; V: TRBV28; J: TRBJ1-5; size: few; DNA: TGTGCCAGCCAACCAGGGAATCTCCTTGATCAGCCCCAGCATTTT; CDR3: CASQPGNLLDQPQHF
D: .; V: TRBV7-9; J: TRBJ1-5; size: few; DNA: TGTGCCAGCAGCTTTCAGGACCCGGGAGATCAGCCCCAGCATTTT; CDR3: CASSFQDPGDQPQHF
D: .; V: TRBV12-3/TRBV12-4; J: TRBJ1-2; size: once; DNA: TGTGCCAGCAGTTCCCGTGGCTTCTATGGCTACACCTTC; CDR3: CASSSRGFYGYTF
D: TRBD1; V: TRBV7-6; J: TRBJ2-1; size: .; DNA: TGTGCCAGCAGCTTAGAGCCGCTTAGTGTCTCGACAGGGAACTATGAGCAGTTCTTC; CDR3: CASSLEPLSVSTGNYEQFF
D: .; V: TRBV6-5; J: TRBJ1-1; size: few; DNA: TGTGCCAGCAGTTACTCCCTGACAGGTTACACTGAAGCTTTCTTT; CDR3: CASSYSLTGYTEAFF
D: .; V: TRBV19; J: TRBJ1-5; size: .; DNA: TGTGCCAGTAGGTATGGGGGGCTTCAGCCCCAGCATTTT; CDR3: CASRYGGLQPQHF